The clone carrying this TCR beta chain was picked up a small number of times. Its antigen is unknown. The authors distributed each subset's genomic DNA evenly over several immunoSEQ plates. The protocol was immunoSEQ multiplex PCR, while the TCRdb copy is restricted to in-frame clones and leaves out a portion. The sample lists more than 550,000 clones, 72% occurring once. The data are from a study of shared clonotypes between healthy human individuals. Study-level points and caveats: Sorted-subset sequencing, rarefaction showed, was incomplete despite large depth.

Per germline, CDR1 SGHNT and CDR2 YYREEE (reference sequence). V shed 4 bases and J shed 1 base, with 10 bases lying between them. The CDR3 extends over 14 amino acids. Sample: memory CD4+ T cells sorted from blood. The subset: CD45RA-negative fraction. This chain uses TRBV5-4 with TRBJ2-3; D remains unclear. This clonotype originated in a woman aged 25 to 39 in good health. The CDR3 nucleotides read TGTGCCAGCAGCCCCGGTTGGGGCACAGATACGCAGTATTTT. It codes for CASSPGWGTDTQYF.